These 18 T cell receptor beta chains were all obtained from the same sample, sequenced in a study of blood T cell repertoires in COVID-19. TCRdb's copy holds only in-frame clones and misses some; the assay was immunoSEQ multiplex PCR. The sample carries approximately 240,000 clones, around 82% recorded once. The sample consisted of peripheral blood. These receptors came from a woman in her thirties who had recovered from COVID-19.

The chain links TRBV27 to TRBJ1-1; 8 positions agree with TRBD1. Germline assignment: CDR1 MNHEY and CDR2 SMNVEV (reference sequence). J was trimmed by 0 bases and V by 6 bases; bases with no gene match: 6. The CDR3 spans 15 residues. Here the CDR3 reads CASSPKTGVNTEAFF. The CDR3 bases are TGTGCCAGCAGCCCTAAGACAGGGGTGAACACTGAAGCTTTCTTT.

This clone showed up just a few times. The chain combines TRBV11-2 with TRBJ2-6; D perhaps matches TRBD2 (6 bases). The CDR3 runs 14 residues. Germline assignment: CDR1 SGHAT and CDR2 FQNNGV. V lost 5 bases to trimming and J lost 8 bases, with 13 bases between them. The CDR3 DNA reads TGTGCCAGCAGCGCAGGAGCGGGTTCCAACGTCCTGACTTTC. It is translated as CASSAGAGSNVLTF.

J is TRBJ1-6 and V is TRBV9; 9 bases are shared with TRBD1. The CDR3 contains 15 residues. The germline gives CDR1 SGDLS, CDR2 YYNGEE. The V and J ends lost 4 bases and 10 bases, in that order; junction bases with no gene match: 9. The chain's CDR3 is CASSPWTGEGSPLHF. DNA for the CDR3: TGTGCCAGCAGCCCTTGGACAGGGGAAGGGTCACCCCTCCACTTT. Full variable domain (missing parts from reference TRBV9 and TRBJ1-6): DSGVTQTPKHLITATGQRVTLRCSPRSGDLSVYWYQQSLDQGLQFLIQYYNGEERAKGNILERFSAQQFPDLHSELNLSSLELGDSALYFCASSPWTGEGSPLHFGNGTRLTVT.

This clone was detected a few times. The chain recombines TRBV2 with TRBJ1-5, with 11 positions matching TRBD1. Germline V gene sequence: CDR1 SNHLY, CDR2 FYNNEI. J lost 3 bases, V lost 6 bases, and 4 bases had no gene match. The CDR3 runs to 15 residues. CDR3 DNA: TGTGCCAGCAGCCGGACAGGGGGCCCCAATCAGCCCCAGCATTTT. Residues: CASSRTGGPNQPQHF.

With respect to this clone: The same CDR3 also results from other DNA sequences found in this sample. The chain combines TRBV28 with TRBJ2-7, with D tentatively TRBD2 (5 bases). This CDR3 has 13 residues. V lost 6 bases to trimming and J lost 1 base, with 10 bases between them. Germline values: CDR1 MDHEN, CDR2 SYDVKM. The chain's CDR3 is CASSRTGSYEQYF. DNA of the CDR3: TGTGCCAGCAGCAGGACGGGGTCCTACGAGCAGTACTTC.

The rearrangement joins TRBV4-1 to TRBJ2-1; 13 positions agree with TRBD2. The V gene end was trimmed by 1 base and the J gene end by 3 bases; junction bases not matched to a gene: 6. The CDR3 sequence is 18 residues long. CDR1 and CDR2 (germline): MGHRA, YSYEKL. DNA for the CDR3: TGCGCCAGCAGCCAAGCCGGGACTAGCGGGGCCAACTACAATGAGCAGTTCTTC. It specifies CASSQAGTSGANYNEQFF.

The gene calls are TRBV13 and TRBJ2-7; tentative D call: TRBD2 (5 bases). The V and J ends lost 5 bases and 2 bases respectively, with 16 bases between them. The CDR3 runs 15 residues. Germline V gives CDR1 PRHDT, CDR2 FYEKMQ (reference sequence). CDR3 region: CASSRFSGIAYEQYF. CDR3 coding DNA: TGTGCCAGCAGCCGATTCAGCGGTATAGCCTACGAGCAGTACTTC. Using reference TRBV13 and TRBJ2-7 for the parts outside the CDR3, the full variable domain is AAGVIQSPRHLIKEKRETATLKCYPIPRHDTVYWYQQGPGQDPQFLISFYEKMQSDKGSIPDRFSAQQFSDYHSELNMSSLELGDSALYFCASSRFSGIAYEQYFGPGTRLTVT.

The chain recombines TRBV3-1 (or the pseudogene TRBV3-2) with TRBJ2-1; unclear D gene. The CDR3 length is 12 residues. V gave up 4 bases and J gave up 7 bases, with 8 bases separating them. Germline V lookup: CDR1 LGHDT, CDR2 YNNKEL (reference sequence). The DNA for the CDR3 is TGTGCCAGCAGCCTTTTCGAGAATGAGCAGTTCTTC. Amino acids: CASSLFENEQFF.

The rearrangement links TRBV6-4 to TRBJ2-1, with 7 bases lining up with TRBD2. The CDR3 consists of 14 residues. Germline CDR1 is MRHNA and CDR2 is SNTAGT. J was trimmed by 8 bases and V by 4 bases; bases with no gene match: 8. The CDR3 sequence: CASSGDVAGHEQFF. The CDR3 nucleotides are TGTGCCAGCAGTGGGGACGTAGCGGGCCATGAGCAGTTCTTC.

The J gene is TRBJ1-1, the V gene TRBV6-5; 9 bases fit TRBD1. Germline lookup yields CDR1 MNHEY and CDR2 SVGAGI. Trimming removed 5 bases from V and 5 bases from J; junction bases left unmatched: 9. The CDR3 loop spans 15 amino acids. The CDR3 loop is CASSRPGQGRTEAFF. CDR3 DNA: TGTGCCAGCAGTCGTCCCGGACAGGGGAGAACTGAAGCTTTCTTT.

The chain recombines TRBV30 with TRBJ2-3, with a weak D call TRBD1 (5 bases). The CDR3 is 14 amino acids. Germline V gene lookup returns CDR1 GTSNPN and CDR2 SVGIG (reference sequence). V was pared by 5 bases and J by 0 bases, with 12 bases between. The CDR3 here is CAWDSGLSTDTQYF. In DNA, the CDR3 is TGTGCCTGGGACAGTGGTCTTAGCACAGATACGCAGTATTTT.

The rearrangement joins TRBV5-5 to TRBJ2-7; TRBD2 is a possible D gene (5 bases). CDR3 length equals 14 residues. Trimming pared 0 bases from V and 2 bases from J, leaving 9 bases between. Germline V gives CDR1 SGHKS, CDR2 YYEKEE (reference sequence). CDR3 bases: TGTGCCAGCAGCTTGGGGGGAGCGCCCTACGAGCAGTACTTC. Protein sequence: CASSLGGAPYEQYF.

Note on this clone: A much larger clone lies one base from this, so it may be a read error. The chain combines TRBV6-5 with TRBJ2-6; TRBD1 aligns across 8 bases. With 6 bases clipped from V and 4 bases from J, the junction kept 5 bases outside the gene matches. The CDR3 is 15 residues long. CDR1 is MNHEY, CDR2 SVGAGI, per germline. The CDR3, as DNA: TGTGCCAGCAGCGGACAGGGCTCCGGGGCCAACGTCCTGACTTTC. This gives the protein CASSGQGSGANVLTF.

The gene calls are TRBV28 and TRBJ2-2, with D maybe TRBD1 (5 bases). Trimming removed 2 bases at V and 5 bases at J, with 15 bases between. Germline assignment: CDR1 MDHEN and CDR2 SYDVKM. The CDR3 covers 16 residues. CDR3 nucleotide sequence: TGTGCCAGCAGTTTAAGAAAGGGGAAAGTGACCGGGGAGCTGTTTTTT. Translating it yields CASSLRKGKVTGELFF. Using reference TRBV28 and TRBJ2-2 for the parts outside the CDR3, the full variable domain is DVKVTQSSRYLVKRTGEKVFLECVQDMDHENMFWYRQDPGLGLRLIYFSYDVKMKEKGDIPEGYSVSREKKERFSLILESASTNQTSMYLCASSLRKGKVTGELFFGEGSRLTVL.

The CDR3 DNA follows: TGCAGTGCTAGTTCGGGAGATCAGGTTGGAGATACGCAGTATTTT. Translation: CSASSGDQVGDTQYF. This chain uses TRBV20-1 with TRBJ2-3; a weak D match, TRBD2 (6 bases). Germline CDR1 reads DFQATT; CDR2 reads SNEGSKA (reference sequence). Trimming pared 3 bases from V and 5 bases from J, leaving 18 bases between. The CDR3 spans 15 residues.

The chain carries TRBV24-1 and TRBJ2-5; D not certain. V lost 4 bases and J 2 bases, leaving 22 bases between the germline ends. The CDR3 has 18 residues. Germline V gene sequence: CDR1 KGHDR, CDR2 SFDVKD. DNA of the CDR3: TGTGCCACCAGTGACACCCCCGGTGGGCGCAAGATTCAAGAGACCCAGTACTTC. Translated, it gives CATSDTPGGRKIQETQYF.

The V and J genes are TRBV24-1 and TRBJ2-1, with 7 positions matching TRBD2. There are 16 residues in the CDR3. Trimming at V came to 5 bases and at J to 7 bases, leaving 13 bases not matched to a gene. CDR1 is KGHDR, CDR2 SFDVKD, per germline. CDR3 sequence (DNA): TGTGCCACCAGTGGCTCGACTCGGTCCGGGGGGAATGAGCAGTTCTTC. It yields the protein CATSGSTRSGGNEQFF.

This clone was observed once. CDR3 bases: TGTGCCAGCCCGAAAGACTTGAACACTGAAGCTTTCTTT. Protein product: CASPKDLNTEAFF. This chain connects TRBV2 to TRBJ1-1; D not certain. The ends were cut back, 8 bases at V and 0 bases at J, with 10 bases in the middle. The germline V gene encodes CDR1 SNHLY and CDR2 FYNNEI. The CDR3 consists of 13 residues. Full variable domain (outside the CDR3, taken from reference TRBV2 and TRBJ1-1): EPEVTQTPSHQVTQMGQEVILRCVPISNHLYFYWYRQILGQKVEFLVSFYNNEISEKSEIFDDQFSVERPDGSNFTLKIRSTKLEDSAMYFCASPKDLNTEAFFGQGTRLTVV.